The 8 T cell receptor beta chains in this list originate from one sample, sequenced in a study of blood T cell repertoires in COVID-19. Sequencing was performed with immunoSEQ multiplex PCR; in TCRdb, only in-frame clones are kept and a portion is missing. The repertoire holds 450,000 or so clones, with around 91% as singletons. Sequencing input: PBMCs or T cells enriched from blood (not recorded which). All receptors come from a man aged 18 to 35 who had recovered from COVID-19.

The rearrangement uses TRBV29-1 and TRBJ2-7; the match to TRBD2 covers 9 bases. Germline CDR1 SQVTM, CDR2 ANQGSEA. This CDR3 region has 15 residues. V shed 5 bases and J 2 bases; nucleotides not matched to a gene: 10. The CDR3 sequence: CSVRGREGPTYEQYF. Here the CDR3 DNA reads TGCAGCGTTAGGGGGCGGGAGGGCCCTACCTACGAGCAGTACTTC.

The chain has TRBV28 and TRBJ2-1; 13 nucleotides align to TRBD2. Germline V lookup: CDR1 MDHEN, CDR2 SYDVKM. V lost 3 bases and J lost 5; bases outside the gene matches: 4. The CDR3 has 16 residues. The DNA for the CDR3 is TGTGCCAGCAGTTTCTTACTAGCGGGAGGGAACAATGAGCAGTTCTTC. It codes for CASSFLLAGGNNEQFF.

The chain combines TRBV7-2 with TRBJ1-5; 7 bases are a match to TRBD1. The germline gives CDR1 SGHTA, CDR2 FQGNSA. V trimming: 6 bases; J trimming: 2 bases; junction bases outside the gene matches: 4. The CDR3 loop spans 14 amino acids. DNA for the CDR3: TGTGCCAGCAGAGACAGGGTTGGCAATCAGCCCCAGCATTTT. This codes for CASRDRVGNQPQHF.

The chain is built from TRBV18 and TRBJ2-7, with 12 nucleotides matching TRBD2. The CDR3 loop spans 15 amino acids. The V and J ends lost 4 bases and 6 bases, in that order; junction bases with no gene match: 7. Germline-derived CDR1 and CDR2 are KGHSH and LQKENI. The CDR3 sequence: CASSLNPGLAGEQYF. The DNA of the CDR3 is TGTGCCAGCTCACTCAACCCGGGACTAGCGGGCGAGCAGTACTTC.

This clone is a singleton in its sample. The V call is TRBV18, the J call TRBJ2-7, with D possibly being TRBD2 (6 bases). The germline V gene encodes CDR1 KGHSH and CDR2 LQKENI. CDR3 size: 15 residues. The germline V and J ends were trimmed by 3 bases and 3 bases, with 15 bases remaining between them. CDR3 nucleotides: TGTGCCAGCTCACCTGGCCCGGGACTGAACTACGAGCAGTACTTC. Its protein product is CASSPGPGLNYEQYF. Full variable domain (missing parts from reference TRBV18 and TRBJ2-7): NAGVMQNPRHLVRRRGQEARLRCSPMKGHSHVYWYRQLPEEGLKFMVYLQKENIIDESGMPKERFSAEFPKEGPSILRIQQVVRGDSAAYFCASSPGPGLNYEQYFGPGTRLTVT.

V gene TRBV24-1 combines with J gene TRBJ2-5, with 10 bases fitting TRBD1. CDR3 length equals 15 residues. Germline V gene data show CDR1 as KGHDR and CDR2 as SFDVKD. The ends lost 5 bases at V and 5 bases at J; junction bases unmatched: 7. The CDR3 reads CATSGRQGALETQYF. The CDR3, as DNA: TGTGCCACCAGTGGAAGACAGGGGGCTTTGGAGACCCAGTACTTC.

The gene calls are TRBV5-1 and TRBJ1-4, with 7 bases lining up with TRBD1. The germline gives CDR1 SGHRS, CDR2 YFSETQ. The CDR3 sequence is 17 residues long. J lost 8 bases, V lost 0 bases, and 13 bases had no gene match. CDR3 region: CASSLGRGSQGEEKLFF. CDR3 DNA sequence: TGCGCCAGCAGCTTGGGCAGGGGTTCTCAGGGGGAGGAAAAACTGTTTTTT.

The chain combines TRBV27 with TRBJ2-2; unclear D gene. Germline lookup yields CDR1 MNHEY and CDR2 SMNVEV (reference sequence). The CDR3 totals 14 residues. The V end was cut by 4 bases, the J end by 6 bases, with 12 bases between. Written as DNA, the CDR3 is TGTGCCAGCAGTTCCGCCCCTCTACCCGGGGAGCTGTTTTTT. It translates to CASSSAPLPGELFF.